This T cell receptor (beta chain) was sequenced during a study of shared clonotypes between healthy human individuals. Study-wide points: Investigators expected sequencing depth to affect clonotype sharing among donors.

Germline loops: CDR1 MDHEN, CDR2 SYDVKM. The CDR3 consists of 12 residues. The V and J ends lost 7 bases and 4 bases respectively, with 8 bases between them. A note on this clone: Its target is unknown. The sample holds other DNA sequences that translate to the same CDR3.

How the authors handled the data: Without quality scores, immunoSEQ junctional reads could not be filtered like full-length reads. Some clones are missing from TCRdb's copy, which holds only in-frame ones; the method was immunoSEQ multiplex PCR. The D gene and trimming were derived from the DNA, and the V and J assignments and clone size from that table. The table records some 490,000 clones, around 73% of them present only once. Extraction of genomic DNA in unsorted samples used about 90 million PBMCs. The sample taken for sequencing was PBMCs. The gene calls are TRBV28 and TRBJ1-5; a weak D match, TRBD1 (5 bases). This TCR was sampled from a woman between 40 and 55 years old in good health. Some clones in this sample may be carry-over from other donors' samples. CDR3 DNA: TGTGCCAGCAAGGGGTCGAATCAGCCCCAGCATTTT. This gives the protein CASKGSNQPQHF.